This T cell receptor beta chain comes out of a study of PD-1 blockade in classical Hodgkin lymphoma. After autologous stem cell transplantation all patients relapsed, and prior brentuximab vedotin exposure differed between cohorts. Remarks on this clone: Its antigen is not known.

Study-wide points: Patients excluded were those beginning nivolumab under 1 year after ASCT. Repertoire differences have undefined causes, possibly disease activity or prior therapy. Only CD4+ TCR diversity, not CD8+, had risen significantly by C4D1. Patients with a complete response exhibited baseline diversity comparable to newly diagnosed patients.

CDR1 and CDR2 (germline): MNHNY, SVGAGI (reference sequence). The CDR3 length is 16 residues. Between the trimmed V and J ends, which lost 0 bases and 3 bases, there was a span of 12 bases. Produced via immunoSEQ multiplex PCR; TCRdb's table is partial and in-frame only. Found here are about 40,000 clones, 85% to 90% of them singletons; the top ten hold 8.5% to 10%. The J gene is TRBJ1-5, the V gene TRBV6-6; D may be TRBD1 (5 bases). The sample here was peripheral blood mononuclear cells (PBMCs), taken at baseline. This clonotype was obtained from a human donor with classical Hodgkin lymphoma. CDR3 region: CASSYSRAGLNQPQHF. The CDR3 DNA reads as TGTGCCAGCAGTTACTCGAGGGCAGGGCTCAATCAGCCCCAGCATTTT.